The 29 T cell receptor beta chains below come from one sample, sequenced in a study of cytomegalovirus exposure and HLA in healthy donors. Primers included in the PCR were 60 Vbeta and 13 Jbeta primers. Repertoires were generated with immunoSEQ multiplex PCR, while TCRdb's copy carries only in-frame clones and drops some. The sample consists of some 190,000 clones, around 90% of them appearing once. The sample was PBMCs. The receptors were gathered from a boy aged 2-9 years in good health and CMV-seronegative.

V is TRBV9 and J is TRBJ2-1; D possibly corresponds to TRBD2 (5 bases). The V end was cut by 0 bases, the J end by 10 bases, with 11 bases between. The germline CDR1 and CDR2 sequences are SGDLS and YYNGEE. This CDR3 has 13 amino acids. The DNA of the CDR3 is TGTGCCAGCAGCGTAGCAGCAGGACTCGAGCAGTTCTTC. This translates into CASSVAAGLEQFF.

Concerning this clone itself: The same CDR3 arises from other DNA sequences in this sample as well. The chain joins TRBV4-1 to TRBJ1-2, with a weak D call TRBD1 (5 bases). Trimming shortened V by 0 bases and J by 2 bases, and 7 bases separated the two germline ends. Germline CDR1 and CDR2: MGHRA and YSYEKL. CDR3 length equals 14 residues. CDR3: CASSQDPGNYGYTF. The CDR3 nucleotides read TGCGCCAGCAGCCAAGATCCAGGGAACTATGGCTACACCTTC.

The chain is built from TRBV30 and TRBJ2-3; D may be TRBD2 (5 bases). Trimming cost V 5 bases and J 6 bases, with 9 bases left between them. Germline V gives CDR1 GTSNPN, CDR2 SVGIG (reference sequence). CDR3 length equals 11 residues. CDR3 nucleotides: TGTGCCTGGTCCCCGGGGGATACGCAGTATTTT. It translates to CAWSPGDTQYF. Looking up the rest from reference TRBV30 and TRBJ2-3 gives the full variable domain: SQTIHQWPATLVQPVGSPLSLECTVEGTSNPNLYWYRQAAGRGLQLLFYSVGIGQISSEVPQNLSASRPQDRQFILSSKKLLLSDSGFYLCAWSPGDTQYFGPGTRLTVL.

The chain joins TRBV6-5 to TRBJ2-7, with D tentatively TRBD1 (5 bases). Trimming stripped 6 bases from V and 2 bases from J, with 17 bases between. The CDR3 is made up of 15 amino acids. Germline V CDR1 and CDR2: MNHEY, SVGAGI. CDR3 in DNA: TGTGCCAGCAGACGCCAGGGTGGTGGTACCTACGAGCAGTACTTC. As protein: CASRRQGGGTYEQYF.

CDR3 in DNA: TGTGCCAGCAGCGTAGAAAACCGGGATTCACCCCTCCACTTT. It encodes CASSVENRDSPLHF. The rearrangement joins TRBV9 to TRBJ1-6; D remains unclear. There are 14 residues in the CDR3. Trimming removed 0 bases from V and 8 bases from J, with 9 bases in between. Germline V gives CDR1 SGDLS, CDR2 YYNGEE.

The chain joins TRBV14 to TRBJ1-2; D remains unclear. The CDR3 runs 13 residues. The germline CDR1 and CDR2 sequences are SGHDN and FVKESK. V was clipped by 1 base and J by 5 bases, with 8 bases between them. The CDR3 reads CASSQGASYGYTF. The DNA for the CDR3 is TGTGCCAGCAGCCAAGGGGCATCTTATGGCTACACCTTC.

The rearrangement uses TRBV5-1 and TRBJ1-2, with 7 bases lining up with TRBD1. The germline CDR1 and CDR2 sequences are SGHRS and YFSETQ. The V gene end was trimmed by 4 bases and the J gene end by 3 bases; junction bases not matched to a gene: 12. The CDR3 is made up of 16 amino acids. CDR3 in amino acids: CASSAQGSKQDYGYTF. The CDR3 region has the DNA TGCGCCAGCAGCGCACAGGGGTCAAAGCAGGACTATGGCTACACCTTC. The whole variable domain, remainder taken from reference TRBV5-1 and TRBJ1-2, is KAGVTQTPRYLIKTRGQQVTLSCSPISGHRSVSWYQQTPGQGLQFLFEYFSETQRNKGNFPGRFSGRQFSNSRSEMNVSTLELGDSALYLCASSAQGSKQDYGYTFGSGTRLTVV.

The chain is built from TRBV5-1 and TRBJ1-2; D not certain. The CDR3 is 12 amino acids. Germline CDR1 reads SGHRS; CDR2 reads YFSETQ. V lost 3 bases and J 0 bases, leaving 3 bases between the germline ends. This CDR3 reads CASSSTNYGYTF. As DNA, the CDR3 is TGCGCCAGCAGCTCAACTAACTATGGCTACACCTTC. The full variable domain, in which reference TRBV5-1 and TRBJ1-2 provide the parts outside the CDR3, is KAGVTQTPRYLIKTRGQQVTLSCSPISGHRSVSWYQQTPGQGLQFLFEYFSETQRNKGNFPGRFSGRQFSNSRSEMNVSTLELGDSALYLCASSSTNYGYTFGSGTRLTVV.

Written as DNA, the CDR3 is TGCGCCAGCAGCCAGGTCCAGGGACAGGGTTACCGCATTCCCACAGATACGCAGTATTTT. Translating gives CASSQVQGQGYRIPTDTQYF. This chain joins TRBV4-1 and TRBJ2-3; 9 bases map to TRBD1. V was clipped by 3 bases and J by 2 bases; unmatched bases: 18. Germline V gene lookup returns CDR1 MGHRA and CDR2 YSYEKL. CDR3 length: 20 amino acids.

Only a few counts were recorded for this clone. The chain uses TRBV4-1 and TRBJ2-5; 9 bases map to TRBD1. J was trimmed by 4 bases and V by 2 bases; bases with no gene match: 5. Looked up from germline, CDR1 is MGHRA and CDR2 is YSYEKL. This CDR3 region has 15 residues. In nucleotides, the CDR3 is TGCGCCAGCAGCCAACAACAGGGGGCTGGAGAGACCCAGTACTTC. Amino acid sequence: CASSQQQGAGETQYF.

The chain employs TRBV30 and TRBJ2-7, with D maybe TRBD1 (5 bases). V was shortened by 0 bases and J by 2 bases, with 8 bases between the two germline ends. Germline CDR1 and CDR2: GTSNPN and SVGIG (reference sequence). This CDR3 contains 13 residues. DNA of the CDR3: TGTGCCTGGAGTGTGCAGGGCGCCTACGAGCAGTACTTC. This encodes CAWSVQGAYEQYF.

The J gene is TRBJ2-3, the V gene TRBV4-1, with D perhaps TRBD2 (6 bases). Trimming cost V 1 base and J 4 bases, with 12 bases left between them. From germline, CDR1 is MGHRA and CDR2 YSYEKL. This CDR3 contains 15 residues. The CDR3 protein is CASSQAEGLADTQYF. The CDR3 DNA sequence: TGCGCCAGCAGCCAAGCGGAGGGACTTGCAGATACGCAGTATTTT.

This clone was observed a handful of times. The genes are TRBV6-1 and TRBJ1-4, with 7 bases that match TRBD1. Trimming removed 3 bases from V and 4 bases from J; junction bases left unmatched: 8. The germline V gene has CDR1 MNHNS and CDR2 SASEGT. The CDR3 runs 16 residues. The CDR3 here is CASSELRTGDNEKLFF. In nucleotides, the CDR3 is TGTGCCAGCAGTGAGTTACGGACAGGCGATAATGAAAAACTGTTTTTT.

The rearrangement uses TRBV2 and TRBJ2-5; 8 bases line up with TRBD2. The CDR3 is 14 amino acids. The V gene end was trimmed by 6 bases and the J gene end by 2 bases; junction bases not matched to a gene: 5. CDR1 and CDR2 (germline): SNHLY, FYNNEI. This chain's CDR3 is CASRPIAGQETQYF. Written as DNA, the CDR3 is TGTGCCAGCAGGCCAATAGCGGGGCAAGAGACCCAGTACTTC.

The table lists this clone with a count of one. For the CDR3, the DNA is TGTGCCAGCAGGGGGACAGCGAACTCCTACGAGCAGTACTTC. Protein: CASRGTANSYEQYF. The chain joins TRBV2 to TRBJ2-7, with 7 bases lining up with TRBD1. J gave up 0 bases and V 6 bases, and 5 bases lay outside the gene matches. The CDR3 sequence is 14 residues long. Germline V gene lookup returns CDR1 SNHLY and CDR2 FYNNEI.

In DNA, the CDR3 is TGTGCCAGCAGCTTAGTGACAGAAAGAAACTATGGCTACACCTTC. Amino acid sequence: CASSLVTERNYGYTF. The chain has TRBV7-9 and TRBJ1-2, with D perhaps matching TRBD1 (5 bases). The length of the CDR3 is 15 residues. V lost 1 base and J 2 bases, leaving 11 bases between the germline ends. Germline V gene data show CDR1 as SEHNR and CDR2 as FQNEAQ (reference sequence).

The rearrangement uses TRBV7-9 and TRBJ1-1; D not certain. Germline-derived CDR1 and CDR2 are SEHNR and FQNEAQ (reference sequence). The length of the CDR3 is 13 residues. Trimming left V 1 base short and J 6 bases short, with 9 bases between. The CDR3 nucleotides are TGTGCCAGCAGCTTAGATGTGCGGCCTGAAGCTTTCTTT. Translation gives CASSLDVRPEAFF.

This clone was seen more than once but under ten times. Other DNA sequences in the same sample also yield this CDR3. The rearrangement uses TRBV5-5 and TRBJ1-5; D unclear. The V gene's germline CDR1 is SGHKS and CDR2 YYEKEE (reference sequence). Trimming cost V 0 bases and J 2 bases, with 6 bases left between them. CDR3 length equals 14 residues. The CDR3 protein is CASSLGGGNQPQHF. The CDR3 DNA reads TGTGCCAGCAGCTTGGGCGGGGGCAATCAGCCCCAGCATTTT.

V gene TRBV28 combines with J gene TRBJ1-1; 8 positions agree with TRBD1. From germline, CDR1 is MDHEN and CDR2 SYDVKM. The CDR3 runs 15 residues. V trimming: 4 bases; J trimming: 3 bases; junction bases outside the gene matches: 7. The CDR3 bases are TGTGCCAGCAGTTCAGGGGGCGTTGGGTACACTGAAGCTTTCTTT. Translation: CASSSGGVGYTEAFF.

A remark on this clone: Distinct nucleotide sequences in the sample also encode this CDR3. The V and J genes are TRBV4-1 and TRBJ2-3; 7 bases fit TRBD2. V was clipped by 1 base and J by 4 bases; unmatched bases: 8. Germline CDR1 reads MGHRA; CDR2 reads YSYEKL. This CDR3 has 16 amino acids. The DNA of the CDR3 is TGCGCCAGCAGCCAAGTTTGGTCCCGGGGGGCAGATACGCAGTATTTT. Translation: CASSQVWSRGADTQYF.

J is TRBJ1-2 and V is TRBV4-1; D gene uncertain. V lost 1 base and J 1 base, leaving 19 bases between the germline ends. Germline CDR1 and CDR2: MGHRA and YSYEKL. The CDR3 spans 18 residues. CDR3 protein: CASSQADTSINFNYGYTF. DNA for the CDR3: TGCGCCAGCAGCCAAGCAGACACGTCGATCAATTTTAACTATGGCTACACCTTC.

The chain uses TRBV5-6 and TRBJ2-2; D gene ambiguous. Germline loops: CDR1 SGHDT, CDR2 YYEEEE. CDR3 length: 16 residues. V dropped 2 bases and J dropped 5 bases, with 16 bases sitting between them. The CDR3 DNA is TGTGCCAGCAGCTTATTCGACCGTCCGGAGACCGGGGAGCTGTTTTTT. It encodes CASSLFDRPETGELFF.

The rearrangement joins TRBV29-1 to TRBJ1-3; a weak D match, TRBD1 (6 bases). The CDR3 runs 16 residues. From germline, CDR1 is SQVTM and CDR2 ANQGSEA. The V end was cut by 4 bases, the J end by 4 bases, with 20 bases between. The CDR3: CSVVLKFSRGGNTIYF. CDR3 in DNA: TGCAGCGTTGTCCTCAAGTTTTCTAGGGGGGGAAACACCATATATTTT.

This chain joins TRBV5-1 and TRBJ1-6; D ambiguous. Between the trimmed V and J ends, which lost 0 bases and 6 bases, there was a span of 13 bases. This CDR3 is 16 amino acids long. Germline V CDR1 and CDR2: SGHRS, YFSETQ. The CDR3 sequence is CASSLVSGFSNSPLHF. For the CDR3, the DNA is TGCGCCAGCAGCTTGGTGTCGGGGTTTAGTAATTCACCCCTCCACTTT.

The V and J genes are TRBV15 and TRBJ2-2, with D maybe TRBD2 (6 bases). The CDR3 is made up of 18 amino acids. Germline V lookup: CDR1 LNHNV, CDR2 YYDKDF (reference sequence). Trimming stripped 6 bases from V and 3 bases from J, with 23 bases between. CDR3 coding DNA: TGTGCCACCAGGGGGGGAGAAAGCTTAGGATCGGACACCGGGGAGCTGTTTTTT. It encodes CATRGGESLGSDTGELFF.

The genes are TRBV7-9 and TRBJ2-7; tentative D call: TRBD1 (6 bases). The germline V and J ends were trimmed by 1 base and 2 bases, with 6 bases remaining between them. The CDR3 has 13 amino acids. The germline CDR1 and CDR2 sequences are SEHNR and FQNEAQ (reference sequence). The CDR3 spells CASSLGTAYEQYF. The CDR3 nucleotides read TGTGCCAGCAGCTTAGGGACAGCCTACGAGCAGTACTTC. Complete variable domain (other parts from reference TRBV7-9 and TRBJ2-7): DTGVSQNPRHKITKRGQNVTFRCDPISEHNRLYWYRQTLGQGPEFLTYFQNEAQLEKSRLLSDRFSAERPKGSFSTLEIQRTEQGDSAMYLCASSLGTAYEQYFGPGTRLTVT.

As concerns this clone: At one of its ends the junction is not consistent with the germline gene, which may arise from a read error. The chain uses TRBV7-9 and TRBJ1-3; D unresolved. The CDR3 runs to 14 residues. The V gene's germline CDR1 is SEHNR and CDR2 FQNEAQ (reference sequence). The CDR3 DNA is TGTTCCAGCAGCTTGGCAGGCACTGGAAACACCATATATTTT. Translation: CSSSLAGTGNTIYF.

The chain is built from TRBV5-1 and TRBJ2-1; 7 bases are shared with TRBD1. The germline V gene has CDR1 SGHRS and CDR2 YFSETQ. The CDR3 contains 21 residues. V shed 0 bases and J 0 bases; nucleotides not matched to a gene: 18. Written as DNA, the CDR3 is TGCGCCAGCAGCTTGGCGCGGATAGGGCAAGGGGGCTGGATCTCCTACAATGAGCAGTTCTTC. Translating it yields CASSLARIGQGGWISYNEQFF.

This chain uses TRBV5-1 with TRBJ1-1; the D gene is possibly TRBD1 (6 bases). V was cut by 4 bases and J by 2 bases, with 15 bases left in between. CDR1 SGHRS and CDR2 YFSETQ come from the germline V gene. The CDR3 runs 15 residues. In DNA, the CDR3 is TGCGCCAGCAGCGTAACAGGGAAACATAACACTGAAGCTTTCTTT. It codes for CASSVTGKHNTEAFF.